A single sample gave rise to the 13 T cell receptor beta chains below, sequenced in a study of blood T cell repertoires in COVID-19. Profiled with immunoSEQ multiplex PCR; TCRdb holds only in-frame clones, not every one. In the table there are about 250,000 clones, about 82% of which are singletons. Sequenced: peripheral blood. Receptor source: a woman older than 75 with COVID-19, enrolled during active disease.

Concerning this clone: One junction end disagrees with the germline gene, perhaps due to a read error. J is TRBJ2-5 and V is TRBV7-2, with TRBD1 identical over 7 bases. Germline V gives CDR1 SGHTA, CDR2 FQGNSA. The CDR3 contains 13 residues. The CDR3 DNA follows: TGTGCCAGCAGTTTAGGGGACAGAGAGACCCAGTACTTC. This sequence encodes CASSLGDRETQYF.

Notes on this clone: This CDR3 is also generated by other DNA sequences in the sample. This chain uses TRBV5-1 with TRBJ2-3; TRBD2 agrees at 9 bases. V was clipped by 0 bases and J by 0 bases; unmatched bases: 5. CDR3 size: 17 residues. Germline V gene data show CDR1 as SGHRS and CDR2 as YFSETQ. This CDR3 is CASSLGGLATSTDTQYF. DNA of the CDR3: TGCGCCAGCAGCTTGGGAGGACTAGCGACTAGCACAGATACGCAGTATTTT.

The gene calls are TRBV4-2 and TRBJ2-1; 10 positions agree with TRBD2. Per germline, CDR1 LGHNA and CDR2 YNFKEQ. After removal of 1 base from V and 6 bases from J, the junction contained 3 bases not matched to a gene. The CDR3 is 15 residues long. The DNA for the CDR3 is TGTGCCAGCAGCCAAGGGACTAGCGGATTCAATGAGCAGTTCTTC. Translating gives CASSQGTSGFNEQFF.

The gene calls are TRBV4-1 and TRBJ1-4, with D possibly TRBD1 on 6 matching bases. There are 16 residues in the CDR3. Trimming cost V 0 bases and J 6 bases, with 14 bases left between them. Germline lookup yields CDR1 MGHRA and CDR2 YSYEKL. The CDR3 DNA reads TGCGCCAGCAGCCAAGATCTGGGGGCGCCGGATGAAAAACTGTTTTTT. This translates into CASSQDLGAPDEKLFF.

The rearrangement links TRBV5-1 to TRBJ1-1; D might be TRBD1 (5 bases). Trimming cost V 1 base and J 1 base, with 14 bases left between them. The CDR3 consists of 16 residues. Per germline, CDR1 SGHRS and CDR2 YFSETQ. Here the CDR3 reads CASSLTAGLPNTEAFF. CDR3 nucleotide sequence: TGCGCCAGCAGCTTGACGGCAGGGTTGCCGAACACTGAAGCTTTCTTT.

The chain uses TRBV5-1 and TRBJ2-2; the D gene is possibly TRBD2 (5 bases). Germline loops: CDR1 SGHRS, CDR2 YFSETQ. The CDR3 is 14 amino acids. V was pared by 0 bases and J by 7 bases, with 10 bases between. CDR3 nucleotide sequence: TGCGCCAGCAGCTTGGTCGGAAGCGGCGGGGAGCTGTTTTTT. Encoded protein: CASSLVGSGGELFF.

The gene calls are TRBV19 and TRBJ1-6, with TRBD1 matching 7 bases. Per germline, CDR1 LNHDA and CDR2 SQIVND (reference sequence). The CDR3 has 15 residues. Trimming removed 4 bases from V and 7 bases from J; junction bases left unmatched: 7. CDR3 nucleotide sequence: TGTGCCAGTAGTACCCTAGGGGGCGGCAATTCACCCCTCCACTTT. Encoded protein: CASSTLGGGNSPLHF.

This clone was detected only a few times. CDR3 amino acids: CATSRGLQGDQPQHF. The CDR3 bases are TGTGCCACCAGCAGAGGGTTACAGGGGGATCAGCCCCAGCATTTT. The V and J genes are TRBV15 and TRBJ1-5; the match to TRBD1 covers 8 bases. The CDR3 length is 15 residues. The germline V gene has CDR1 LNHNV and CDR2 YYDKDF (reference sequence). J lost 5 bases, V lost 1 base, and 4 bases had no gene match.

This clone has only a few counts. The rearrangement links TRBV6-2 or TRBV6-3 to TRBJ2-3; 10 bases line up with TRBD2. With 5 bases clipped from V and 5 bases from J, the junction kept 10 bases outside the gene matches. Germline-derived CDR1 and CDR2 are MNHEY and SVGEGT. This CDR3 comprises 16 residues. The CDR3 DNA sequence: TGTGCCAGCAGTGGACGAGCGGGGGGGCCCGTAGATACGCAGTATTTT. This codes for CASSGRAGGPVDTQYF.

Comment on this clone: This same CDR3 is encoded by further DNA sequences in the sample. The genes are TRBV7-8 and TRBJ1-1; D gene unclear. Trimming cost V 2 bases and J 5 bases, with 9 bases left between them. The CDR3 is 13 residues long. Germline-derived CDR1 and CDR2 are SGHVS and FQNEAQ. This CDR3 reads CASSLYSGTEAFF. CDR3 nucleotides: TGTGCCAGCAGCTTATACTCGGGGACTGAAGCTTTCTTT.

The chain has TRBV21-1 and TRBJ2-7; the D segment call TRBD1 is taken from the table without a DNA check. TRBV21-1 is designated a pseudogene. The CDR3 length is 14 residues. CDR3 sequence: CASSKGKDSYEQYV. The CDR3 DNA follows: TGTGCCAGCAGCAAGGGGAAGGACAGCTACGAGCAGTACGTC.

The CDR3 DNA sequence: TGTGCCAGCAGTTCCATCTTCGGACAGGGAACTCTGAACACTGAAGCTTTCTTT. Its translation: CASSSIFGQGTLNTEAFF. V and J are TRBV7-9 and TRBJ1-1, with 8 bases that match TRBD1. This CDR3 contains 18 residues. Looked up from germline, CDR1 is SEHNR and CDR2 is FQNEAQ (reference sequence). V shed 6 bases, J shed 0 bases, and the junction held 15 bases outside the gene matches.

This clone occurred a few times. The chain couples TRBV4-2 to TRBJ2-5, with a possible D match to TRBD2 (6 bases). The germline gives CDR1 LGHNA, CDR2 YNFKEQ. The V end lost 3 bases, the J end lost 7 bases, and 9 bases lay between the germline ends. The CDR3 sequence is 12 residues long. The CDR3 region is CASSQTEGTQYF. CDR3 in DNA: TGTGCCAGCAGCCAGACGGAGGGGACCCAGTACTTC.